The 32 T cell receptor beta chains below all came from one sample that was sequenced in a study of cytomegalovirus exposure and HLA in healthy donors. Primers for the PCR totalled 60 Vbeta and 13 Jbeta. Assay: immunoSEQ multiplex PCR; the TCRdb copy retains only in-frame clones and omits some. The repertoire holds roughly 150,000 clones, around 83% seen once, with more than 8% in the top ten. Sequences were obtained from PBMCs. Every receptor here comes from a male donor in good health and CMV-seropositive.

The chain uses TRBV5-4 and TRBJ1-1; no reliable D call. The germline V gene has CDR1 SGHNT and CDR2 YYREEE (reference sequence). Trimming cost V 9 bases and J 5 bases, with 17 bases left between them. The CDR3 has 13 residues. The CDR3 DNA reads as TGTGCCATTAGTGGGCGTAGTGGGACTGAAGCTTTCTTT. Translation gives CAISGRSGTEAFF.

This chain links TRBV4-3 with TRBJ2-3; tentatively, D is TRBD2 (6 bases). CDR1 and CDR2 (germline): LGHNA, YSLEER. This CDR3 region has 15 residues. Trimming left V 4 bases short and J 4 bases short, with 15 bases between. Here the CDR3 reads CASSPDSGGADTQYF. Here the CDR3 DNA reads TGCGCCAGCAGCCCCGACTCGGGCGGGGCAGATACGCAGTATTTT.

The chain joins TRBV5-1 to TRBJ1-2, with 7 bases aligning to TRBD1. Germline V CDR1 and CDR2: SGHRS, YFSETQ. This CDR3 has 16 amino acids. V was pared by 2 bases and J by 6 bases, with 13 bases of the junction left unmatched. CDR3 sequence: CASSLVNRGESNGYTF. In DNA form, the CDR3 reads TGCGCCAGCAGCTTAGTGAACAGGGGTGAAAGTAATGGCTACACCTTC. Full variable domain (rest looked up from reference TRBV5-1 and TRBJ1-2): KAGVTQTPRYLIKTRGQQVTLSCSPISGHRSVSWYQQTPGQGLQFLFEYFSETQRNKGNFPGRFSGRQFSNSRSEMNVSTLELGDSALYLCASSLVNRGESNGYTFGSGTRLTVV.

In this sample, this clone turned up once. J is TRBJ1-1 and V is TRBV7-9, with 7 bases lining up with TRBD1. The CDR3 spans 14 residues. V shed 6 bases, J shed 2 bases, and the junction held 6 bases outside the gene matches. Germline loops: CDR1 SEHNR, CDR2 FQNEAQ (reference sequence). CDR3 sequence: CASRGTAFNTEAFF. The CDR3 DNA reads TGTGCCAGCAGGGGGACAGCGTTTAACACTGAAGCTTTCTTT. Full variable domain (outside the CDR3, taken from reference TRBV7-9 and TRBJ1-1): DTGVSQNPRHKITKRGQNVTFRCDPISEHNRLYWYRQTLGQGPEFLTYFQNEAQLEKSRLLSDRFSAERPKGSFSTLEIQRTEQGDSAMYLCASRGTAFNTEAFFGQGTRLTVV.

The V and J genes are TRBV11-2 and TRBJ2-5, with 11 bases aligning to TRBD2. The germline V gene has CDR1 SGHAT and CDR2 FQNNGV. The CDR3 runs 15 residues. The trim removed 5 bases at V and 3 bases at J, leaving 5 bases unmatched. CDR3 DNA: TGTGCCAGCAGCATCCCGGGACTAGCGGAAGAGACCCAGTACTTC. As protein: CASSIPGLAEETQYF.

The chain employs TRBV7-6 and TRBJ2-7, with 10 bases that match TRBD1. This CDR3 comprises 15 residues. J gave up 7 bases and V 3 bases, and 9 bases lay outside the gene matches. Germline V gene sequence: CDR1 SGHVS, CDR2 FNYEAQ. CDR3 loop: CASSLTGGATQEQYF. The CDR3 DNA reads TGTGCCAGCAGCTTGACAGGGGGCGCGACTCAAGAGCAGTACTTC.

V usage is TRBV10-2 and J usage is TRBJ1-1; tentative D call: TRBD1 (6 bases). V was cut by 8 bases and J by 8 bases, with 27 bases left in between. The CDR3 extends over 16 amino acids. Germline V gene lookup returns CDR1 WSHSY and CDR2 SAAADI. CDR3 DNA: TGCGCCAGCCTCGACCCCGGATCTGGGGGCGGGCTCGAAGCTTTCTTT. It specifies CASLDPGSGGGLEAFF.

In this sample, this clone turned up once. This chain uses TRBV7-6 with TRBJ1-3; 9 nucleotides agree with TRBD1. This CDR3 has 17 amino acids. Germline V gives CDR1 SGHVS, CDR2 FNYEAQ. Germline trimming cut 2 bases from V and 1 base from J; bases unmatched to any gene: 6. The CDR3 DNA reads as TGTGCCAGCAGCTTACGACCGACAGGGGGTTCTGGAAACACCATATATTTT. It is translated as CASSLRPTGGSGNTIYF.

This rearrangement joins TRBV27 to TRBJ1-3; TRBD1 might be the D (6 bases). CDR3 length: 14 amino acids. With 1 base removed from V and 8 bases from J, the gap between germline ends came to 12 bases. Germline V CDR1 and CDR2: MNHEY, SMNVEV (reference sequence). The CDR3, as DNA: TGTGCCAGCAGTTTATATAGGGGGGGGGACACCATATATTTT. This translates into CASSLYRGGDTIYF.

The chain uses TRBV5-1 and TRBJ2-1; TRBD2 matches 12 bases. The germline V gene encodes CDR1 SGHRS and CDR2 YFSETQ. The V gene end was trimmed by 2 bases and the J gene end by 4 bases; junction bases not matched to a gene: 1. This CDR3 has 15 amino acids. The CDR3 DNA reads TGCGCCAGCAGCTTTGGACTAGCGGGGTACAATGAGCAGTTCTTC. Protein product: CASSFGLAGYNEQFF. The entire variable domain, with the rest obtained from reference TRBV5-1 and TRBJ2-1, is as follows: KAGVTQTPRYLIKTRGQQVTLSCSPISGHRSVSWYQQTPGQGLQFLFEYFSETQRNKGNFPGRFSGRQFSNSRSEMNVSTLELGDSALYLCASSFGLAGYNEQFFGPGTRLTVL.

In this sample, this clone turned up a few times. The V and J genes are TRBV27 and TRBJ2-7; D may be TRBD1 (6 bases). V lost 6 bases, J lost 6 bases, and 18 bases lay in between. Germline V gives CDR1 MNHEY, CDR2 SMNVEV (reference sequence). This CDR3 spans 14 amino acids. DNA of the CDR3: TGTGCCAGCAGCGACAGGACATCTACGAGCGAGCAGTACTTC. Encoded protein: CASSDRTSTSEQYF.

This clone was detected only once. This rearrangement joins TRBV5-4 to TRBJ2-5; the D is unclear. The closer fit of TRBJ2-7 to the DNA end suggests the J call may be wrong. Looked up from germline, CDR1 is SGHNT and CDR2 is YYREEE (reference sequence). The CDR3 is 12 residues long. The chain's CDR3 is CASSLGASEQYF. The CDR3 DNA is TGTGCCAGCAGCTTGGGAGCGTCCGAGCAGTACTTC.

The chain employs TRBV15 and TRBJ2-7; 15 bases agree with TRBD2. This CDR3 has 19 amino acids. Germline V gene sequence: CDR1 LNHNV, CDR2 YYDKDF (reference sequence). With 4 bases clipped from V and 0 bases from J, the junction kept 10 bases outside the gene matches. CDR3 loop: CATSNEAGTSGRPSYEQYF. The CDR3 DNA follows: TGTGCCACCAGCAACGAAGCCGGGACTAGCGGGAGGCCCTCCTACGAGCAGTACTTC.

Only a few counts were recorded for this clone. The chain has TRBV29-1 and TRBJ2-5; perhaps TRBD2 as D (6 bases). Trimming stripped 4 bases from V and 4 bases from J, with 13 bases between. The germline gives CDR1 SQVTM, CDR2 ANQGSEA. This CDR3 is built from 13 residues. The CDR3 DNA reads TGCAGCGTTGCGACGGGAGTAGGAGAGACCCAGTACTTC. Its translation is CSVATGVGETQYF. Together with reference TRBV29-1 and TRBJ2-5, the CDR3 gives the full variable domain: SAVISQKPSRDICQRGTSLTIQCQVDSQVTMMFWYRQQPGQSLTLIATANQGSEATYESGFVIDKFPISRPNLTFSTLTVSNMSPEDSSIYLCSVATGVGETQYFGPGTRLLVL.

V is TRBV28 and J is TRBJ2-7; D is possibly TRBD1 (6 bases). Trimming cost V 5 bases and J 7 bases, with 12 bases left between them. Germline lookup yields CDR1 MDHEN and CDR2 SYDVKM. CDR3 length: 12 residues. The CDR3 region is CASSVTGWEQYF. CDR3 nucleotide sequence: TGTGCCAGCAGTGTCACAGGGTGGGAGCAGTACTTC.

CDR3 loop: CASTGGATGELFF. The CDR3 nucleotides read TGTGCCAGCACAGGGGGCGCCACCGGGGAGCTGTTTTTT. V usage is TRBV6-5 and J usage is TRBJ2-2, with 8 bases aligning to TRBD1. The germline CDR1 and CDR2 sequences are MNHEY and SVGAGI. The ends lost 7 bases at V and 4 bases at J; junction bases unmatched: 2. CDR3 length equals 13 residues.

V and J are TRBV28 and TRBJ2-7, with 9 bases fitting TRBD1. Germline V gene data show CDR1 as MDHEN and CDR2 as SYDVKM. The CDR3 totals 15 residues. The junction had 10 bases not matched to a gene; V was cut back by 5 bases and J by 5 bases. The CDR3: CASSLHPGQGNEQYF. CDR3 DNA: TGTGCCAGCAGTCTGCACCCGGGACAGGGAAACGAGCAGTACTTC.

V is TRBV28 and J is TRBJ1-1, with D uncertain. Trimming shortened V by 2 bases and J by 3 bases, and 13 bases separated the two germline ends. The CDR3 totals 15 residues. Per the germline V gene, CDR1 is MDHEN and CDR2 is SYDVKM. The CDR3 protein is CASSLGGRRDTEAFF. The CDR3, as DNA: TGTGCCAGCAGTTTAGGAGGGAGGAGGGACACTGAAGCTTTCTTT.

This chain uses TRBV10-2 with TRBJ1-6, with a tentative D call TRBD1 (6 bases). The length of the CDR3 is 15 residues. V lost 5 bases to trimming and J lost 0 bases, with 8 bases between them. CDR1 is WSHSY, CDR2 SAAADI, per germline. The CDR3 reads CASSSDSSYNSPLHF. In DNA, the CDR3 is TGCGCCAGCAGTTCGGACAGCTCCTATAATTCACCCCTCCACTTT.

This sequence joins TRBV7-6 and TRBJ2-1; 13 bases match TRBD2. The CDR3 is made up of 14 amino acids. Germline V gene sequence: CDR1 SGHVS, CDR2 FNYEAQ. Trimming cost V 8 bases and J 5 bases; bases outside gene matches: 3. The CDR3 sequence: CASGGLAGHNEQFF. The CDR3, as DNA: TGTGCCAGCGGGGGACTAGCGGGACACAATGAGCAGTTCTTC.

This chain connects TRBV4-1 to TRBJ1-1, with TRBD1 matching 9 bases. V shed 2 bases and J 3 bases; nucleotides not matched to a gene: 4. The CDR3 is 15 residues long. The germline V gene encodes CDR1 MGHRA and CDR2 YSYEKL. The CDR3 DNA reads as TGCGCCAGCAGCCAACGACAGGGGGTAGACACTGAAGCTTTCTTT. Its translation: CASSQRQGVDTEAFF.

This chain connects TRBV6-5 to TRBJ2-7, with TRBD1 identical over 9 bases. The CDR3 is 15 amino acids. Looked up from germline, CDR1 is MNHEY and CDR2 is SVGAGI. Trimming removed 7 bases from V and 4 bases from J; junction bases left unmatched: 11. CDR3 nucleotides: TGTGCCAGCAAACCGAGCGGGACAGGGATGTACGAGCAGTACTTC. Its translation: CASKPSGTGMYEQYF.

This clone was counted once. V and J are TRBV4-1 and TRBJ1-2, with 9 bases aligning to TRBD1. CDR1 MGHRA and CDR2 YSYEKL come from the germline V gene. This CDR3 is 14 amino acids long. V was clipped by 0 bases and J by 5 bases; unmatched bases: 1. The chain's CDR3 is CASSQDGQGYGYTF. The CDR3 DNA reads TGCGCCAGCAGCCAAGATGGACAGGGGTATGGCTACACCTTC.

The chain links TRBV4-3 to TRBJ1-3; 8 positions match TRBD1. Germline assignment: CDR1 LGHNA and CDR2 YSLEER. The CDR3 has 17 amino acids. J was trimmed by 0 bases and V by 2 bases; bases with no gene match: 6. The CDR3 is CASSQNYRGSSGNTIYF. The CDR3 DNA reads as TGCGCCAGCAGCCAAAACTACAGGGGGAGCTCTGGAAACACCATATATTTT.

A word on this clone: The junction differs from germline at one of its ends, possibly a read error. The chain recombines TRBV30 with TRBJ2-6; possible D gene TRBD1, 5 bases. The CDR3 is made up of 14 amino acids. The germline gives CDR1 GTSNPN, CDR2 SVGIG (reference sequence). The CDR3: CAWGLGSGANGLTF. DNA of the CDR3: TGTGCCTGGGGCCTGGGATCTGGGGCCAACGGCCTGACTTTC.

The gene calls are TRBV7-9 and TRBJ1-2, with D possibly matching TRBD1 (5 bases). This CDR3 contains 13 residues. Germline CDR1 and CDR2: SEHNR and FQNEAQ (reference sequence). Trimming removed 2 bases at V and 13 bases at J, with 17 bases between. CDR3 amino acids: CASSLPRAGPGTF. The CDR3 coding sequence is TGTGCCAGCAGCTTACCCAGGGCCGGTCCAGGCACCTTC.

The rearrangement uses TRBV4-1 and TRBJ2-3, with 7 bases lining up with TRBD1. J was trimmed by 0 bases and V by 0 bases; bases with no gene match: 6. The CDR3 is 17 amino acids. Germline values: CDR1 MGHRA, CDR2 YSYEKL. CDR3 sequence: CASSQDRQGSSTDTQYF. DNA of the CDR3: TGCGCCAGCAGCCAAGATCGACAGGGTTCTAGCACAGATACGCAGTATTTT.

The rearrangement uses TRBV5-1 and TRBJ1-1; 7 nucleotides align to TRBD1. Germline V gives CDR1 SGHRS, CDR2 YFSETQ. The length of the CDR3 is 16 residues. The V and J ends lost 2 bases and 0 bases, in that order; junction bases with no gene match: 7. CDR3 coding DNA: TGCGCCAGCAGCTTAAATCCGGGACAGTTGAACACTGAAGCTTTCTTT. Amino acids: CASSLNPGQLNTEAFF.

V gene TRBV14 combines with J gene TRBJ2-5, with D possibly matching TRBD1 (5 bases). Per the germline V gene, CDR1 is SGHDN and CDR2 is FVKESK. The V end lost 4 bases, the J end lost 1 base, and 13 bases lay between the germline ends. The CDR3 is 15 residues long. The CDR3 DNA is TGTGCCAGCAGCCCCTATAGGGGTCCCCAAGAGACCCAGTACTTC. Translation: CASSPYRGPQETQYF.

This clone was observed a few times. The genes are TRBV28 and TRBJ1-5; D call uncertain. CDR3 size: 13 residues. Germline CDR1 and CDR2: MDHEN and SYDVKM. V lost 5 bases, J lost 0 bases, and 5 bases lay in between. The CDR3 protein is CASSPHSNQPQHF. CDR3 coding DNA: TGTGCCAGCAGTCCACATAGCAATCAGCCCCAGCATTTT.

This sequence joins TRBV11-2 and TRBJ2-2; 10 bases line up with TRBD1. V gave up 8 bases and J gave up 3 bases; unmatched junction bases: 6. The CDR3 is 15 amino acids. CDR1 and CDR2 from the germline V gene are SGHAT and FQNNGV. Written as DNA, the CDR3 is TGTGCCAGCGTTAGACAGGGGGCCTACACCGGGGAGCTGTTTTTT. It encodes CASVRQGAYTGELFF.

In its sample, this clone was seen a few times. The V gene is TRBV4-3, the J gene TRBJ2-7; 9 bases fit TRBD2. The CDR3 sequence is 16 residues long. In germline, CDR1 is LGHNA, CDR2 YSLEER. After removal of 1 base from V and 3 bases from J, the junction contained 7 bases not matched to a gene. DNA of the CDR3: TGCGCCAGCAGCCAAGGATCCGGAGCGGGAGGCTACGAGCAGTACTTC. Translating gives CASSQGSGAGGYEQYF.